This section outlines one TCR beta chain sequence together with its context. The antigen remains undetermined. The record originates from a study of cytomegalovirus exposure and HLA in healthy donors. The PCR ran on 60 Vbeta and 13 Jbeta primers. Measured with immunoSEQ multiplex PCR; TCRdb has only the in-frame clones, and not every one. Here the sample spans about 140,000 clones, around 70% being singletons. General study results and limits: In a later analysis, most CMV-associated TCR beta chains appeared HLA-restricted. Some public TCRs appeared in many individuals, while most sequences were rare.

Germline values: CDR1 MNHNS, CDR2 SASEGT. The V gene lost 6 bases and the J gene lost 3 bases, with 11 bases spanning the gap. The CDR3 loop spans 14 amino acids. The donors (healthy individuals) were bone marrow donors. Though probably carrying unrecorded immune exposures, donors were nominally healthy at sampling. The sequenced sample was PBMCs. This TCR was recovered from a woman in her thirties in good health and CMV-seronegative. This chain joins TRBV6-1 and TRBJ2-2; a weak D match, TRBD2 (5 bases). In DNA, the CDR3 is TGTGCCAGCAGCTTACACGGGGACACCGGGGAGCTGTTTTTT. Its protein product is CASSLHGDTGELFF.